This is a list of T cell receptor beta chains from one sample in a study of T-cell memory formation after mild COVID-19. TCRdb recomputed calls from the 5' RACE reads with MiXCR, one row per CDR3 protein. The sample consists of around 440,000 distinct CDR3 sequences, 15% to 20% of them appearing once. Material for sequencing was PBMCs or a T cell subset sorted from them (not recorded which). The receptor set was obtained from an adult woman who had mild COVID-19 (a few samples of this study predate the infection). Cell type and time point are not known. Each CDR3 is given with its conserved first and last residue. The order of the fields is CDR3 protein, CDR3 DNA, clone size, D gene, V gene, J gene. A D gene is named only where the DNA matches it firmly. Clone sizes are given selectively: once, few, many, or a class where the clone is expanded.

CDR3: CASSLAGGRAQPQHF
DNA: TGTGCCAGCAGTCTCGCAGGGGGACGGGCCCAGCCCCAGCATTTT
size: -
D: TRBD1
V: TRBV12-3/TRBV12-4
J: TRBJ1-5

CDR3: CASSRDSTNEKLFF
DNA: TGCGCCAGCAGTAGGGACAGCACTAATGAAAAACTGTTTTTT
size: few
D: TRBD1
V: TRBV5-1
J: TRBJ1-4

CDR3: CASRRGGGGLPTEAFF
DNA: TGTGCCAGCAGGCGGGGTGGGGGCGGACTACCCACTGAAGCTTTCTTT
size: few
D: -
V: TRBV7-2
J: TRBJ1-1

CDR3: CASTIGQFVDGYTF
DNA: TGTGCCAGCACGATCGGACAGTTCGTCGATGGCTACACCTTC
size: few
D: -
V: TRBV12-3/TRBV12-4
J: TRBJ1-2

CDR3: CASSSKGRLGNQPQHF
DNA: TGTGCCAGCAGTTCAAAGGGCAGACTAGGCAATCAGCCCCAGCATTTT
size: -
D: -
V: TRBV27
J: TRBJ1-5

CDR3: CASSPGAGGVNTEAFF
DNA: TGTGCCAGCTCACCAGGGGCAGGGGGCGTGAACACTGAAGCTTTCTTT
size: -
D: TRBD1
V: TRBV18
J: TRBJ1-1

CDR3: CASSPPGLAGGEQYF
DNA: TGTGCCAGCAGTCCTCCGGGACTAGCGGGGGGCGAGCAGTACTTC
size: few
D: TRBD2
V: TRBV12-3/TRBV12-4
J: TRBJ2-7

CDR3: CAISDSTDTQYF
DNA: TGTGCCATCAGTGACAGCACAGATACGCAGTATTTT
size: many
D: -
V: TRBV10-3
J: TRBJ2-3

CDR3: CAISEGQDSYEQYF
DNA: TGTGCCATCAGTGAGGGGCAAGACTCCTACGAGCAGTACTTC
size: many
D: -
V: TRBV10-3
J: TRBJ2-7

CDR3: CASSEREAQPQHF
DNA: TGTGCCAGCAGTGAAAGGGAAGCCCAGCCCCAGCATTTT
size: few
D: -
V: TRBV6-1
J: TRBJ1-5

CDR3: CSAREPGLAGGYPSTDTQYF
DNA: TGCAGTGCTAGAGAACCGGGACTAGCGGGAGGGTATCCTAGCACAGATACGCAGTATTTT
size: few
D: TRBD2
V: TRBV20-1
J: TRBJ2-3

CDR3: CASSLTPSQNTEAFF
DNA: TGCGCCAGCAGCTTGACTCCCAGCCAGAACACTGAAGCTTTCTTT
size: few
D: -
V: TRBV5-1
J: TRBJ1-1

CDR3: CASSVGQTDYEQYF
DNA: TGTGCCAGCAGCGTAGGACAGACCGACTACGAGCAGTACTTC
size: -
D: -
V: TRBV11-2
J: TRBJ2-7

CDR3: CASSYDATYEQYF
DNA: TGTGCCAGCAGCTACGACGCAACCTACGAGCAGTACTTC
size: few
D: -
V: TRBV5-5
J: TRBJ2-7

CDR3: CASSSTGGDEKLFF
DNA: TGTGCCAGCAGCTCTACAGGGGGCGATGAAAAACTGTTTTTT
size: few
D: TRBD1
V: TRBV5-4
J: TRBJ1-4

CDR3: CASSSQGTQPQHF
DNA: TGTGCCAGCAGCTCACAGGGGACTCAGCCCCAGCATTTT
size: -
D: TRBD1
V: TRBV7-6
J: TRBJ1-5